Each of the 10 T cell receptor beta chains below was sequenced from the same sample in a study of T-cell reconstitution after alpha-beta-depleted transplantation in children (dated by TCRdb to about 2016). The library relied on PCR. The data were produced on an Illumina HiSeq 2500. Molecular barcoding was employed in the preparation of TCR libraries, with unique molecular identifiers being used to normalize TCRbeta repertoire quantification. TCRdb took the public reads, trimmed them with fastp at Q25, ran MiXCR for clone calling and kept in-frame beta chains. Rows matching on CDR3 protein sequence are summarized as one entry with the most common DNA and genes. The sample table shows about a million distinct CDR3 sequences, and less than 30% are seen once. The ten largest clones represent over 25% of the sample. In the paper's terms, the treatment or condition label means: allogeneic hematopoietic cell transplantation with graft depleted of TCRalphabeta T cells and CD19 B cells.

The specimen was PBMCs, mostly from graft donor cells, collected 360 days after TCRalphabeta/CD19-depleted stem cell transplant. The receptors come from a boy in the first two years of life who had a stem cell transplant for SCID, so the T cells may come from the graft donor.

This clonotype has ten or more counts. The V gene is TRBV5-1, the J gene TRBJ2-1; D perhaps matches TRBD2 (6 bases). The CDR3 runs to 15 residues. V lost 4 bases, J lost 0 bases, and 11 bases lay in between. Germline loops: CDR1 SGHRS, CDR2 YFSETQ. The CDR3 sequence: CASSLGLSSYNEQFF. CDR3 in DNA: TGCGCCAGCAGCCTGGGACTTAGCTCCTACAATGAGCAGTTCTTC.

This chain connects TRBV19 to TRBJ1-2; no reliable D call. The CDR3 totals 12 residues. Between the trimmed V and J ends, which lost 6 bases and 8 bases, there was a span of 13 bases. Germline CDR1 is LNHDA and CDR2 is SQIVND (reference sequence). The CDR3 sequence: CASRGWPLGYTF. The CDR3 DNA reads TGTGCCAGTAGAGGCTGGCCGTTGGGCTACACCTTC.

The CDR3 spells CACCPTGTGIDEQYF. The DNA for the CDR3 is TGTGCCTGCTGCCCTACCGGGACAGGGATCGACGAGCAGTACTTC. V is TRBV7-4 and J is TRBJ2-7; TRBD1 aligns across 9 bases. V lost 11 bases and J lost 5; bases outside the gene matches: 16. This CDR3 has 15 amino acids. CDR1 is SGHVT, CDR2 SQSDAQ, per germline. Variable domain in full (rest from reference TRBV7-4 and TRBJ2-7): GAGVSQSPRYKVAKRGRDVALRCDSISGHVTLYWYRQTLGQGSEVLTYSQSDAQRDKSGRPSGRFSAERPERSVSTLKIQRTEQGDSAVYLCACCPTGTGIDEQYFGPGTRLTVT.

This clonotype was seen a handful of times. The chain is built from TRBV12-3 or TRBV12-4 and TRBJ2-1; the match to TRBD2 covers 9 bases. V lost 2 bases to trimming and J lost 4 bases; unmatched junction nucleotides: 9. There are 17 residues in the CDR3. The CDR3 DNA reads TGTGCCAGCAGTTTACGGCTAGCGGGGTCCCAATACAATGAGCAGTTCTTC. It yields the protein CASSLRLAGSQYNEQFF.

This chain joins TRBV27 and TRBJ1-1, with a weak D call TRBD1 (6 bases). With 1 base removed from V and 4 bases from J, the gap between germline ends came to 13 bases. Germline-derived CDR1 and CDR2 are MNHEY and SMNVEV (reference sequence). This CDR3 comprises 15 residues. Here the CDR3 reads CASSLFWGRGTEAFF. The CDR3 DNA reads as TGTGCCAGCAGTTTATTTTGGGGGCGCGGCACTGAAGCTTTCTTT.

The chain's CDR3 is CASSLGRKAGYSYNEQFF. The CDR3, as DNA: TGTGCCAGCAGCTTAGGCAGGAAAGCGGGGTACTCCTACAATGAGCAGTTCTTC. The J gene is TRBJ2-1, the V gene TRBV11-1, with TRBD2 matching 7 bases. V was pared by 1 base and J by 0 bases, with 9 bases of the junction left unmatched. CDR3 size: 18 residues. Germline assignment: CDR1 SGHAT and CDR2 FQDESV (reference sequence).

This clonotype was recorded a few times. This chain links TRBV4-1 with TRBJ2-2; 14 nucleotides match TRBD2. J lost 4 bases, V lost 1 base, and 14 bases had no gene match. The CDR3 sequence is 21 residues long. Germline V lookup: CDR1 MGHRA, CDR2 YSYEKL. The CDR3 DNA sequence: TGCGCCAGCAGCCAAGTCCTTCCCGGGACTAGCGGGGGCCCGGGCACCGGGGAGCTGTTTTTT. Its translation is CASSQVLPGTSGGPGTGELFF.

This clonotype has only a few counts. This chain uses TRBV4-2 with TRBJ1-5, with D unresolved. Germline CDR1 and CDR2: LGHNA and YNFKEQ. The CDR3 is 15 residues long. Trimming cost V 0 bases and J 6 bases, with 12 bases left between them. The CDR3 nucleotides are TGTGCCAGCAGCCAAGATGCGAGGGTAGGTCAGCCCCAGCATTTT. Translation gives CASSQDARVGQPQHF.

The genes are TRBV18 and TRBJ2-1; 7 bases line up with TRBD2. The CDR3 spans 17 residues. V trimming: 3 bases; J trimming: 5 bases; junction bases outside the gene matches: 13. Germline V lookup: CDR1 KGHSH, CDR2 LQKENI. The CDR3 sequence is CASSPRVSGSLHNEQFF. Here the CDR3 DNA reads TGTGCCAGCTCACCGAGGGTTAGCGGGTCACTCCACAATGAGCAGTTCTTC. The variable domain in full, completed from reference TRBV18 and TRBJ2-1, reads NAGVMQNPRHLVRRRGQEARLRCSPMKGHSHVYWYRQLPEEGLKFMVYLQKENIIDESGMPKERFSAEFPKEGPSILRIQQVVRGDSAAYFCASSPRVSGSLHNEQFFGPGTRLTVL.

The rearrangement joins TRBV5-1 to TRBJ2-1, with D unclear. The V end was cut by 4 bases, the J end by 6 bases, with 8 bases between. Germline V gene lookup returns CDR1 SGHRS and CDR2 YFSETQ. The CDR3 covers 12 residues. Here the CDR3 reads CASSRPPNEQFF. CDR3 coding DNA: TGCGCCAGCAGCCGACCCCCCAATGAGCAGTTCTTC.